A selection of T cell receptor beta chains follows, all from one sample in a study of PD-1 blockade in classical Hodgkin lymphoma. The protocol was immunoSEQ multiplex PCR, while the TCRdb copy is restricted to in-frame clones and leaves out a portion. The data show almost 20,000 clones, around 78% seen once. The sample in question was CD4+ T cells from blood, obtained before the fourth cycle of nivolumab. These receptors were collected from a human donor with classical Hodgkin lymphoma. The CDR3 runs from the conserved cysteine through the conserved F or W. A D gene is named only where the DNA matches it firmly. A clone size is listed for some rows: how often the clone was seen (once, few, many), or a class if it is expanded.

>TRBD2|TRBV6-6|TRBJ2-3|once
CASSRGLAGGTDTQYF
TGTGCCAGCAGTCGAGGACTAGCGGGAGGTACAGATACGCAGTATTTT
>-|TRBV7-8|TRBJ1-6|-
CASSLDGGSPLHF
TGTGCCAGCAGCTTAGATGGAGGCTCACCCCTCCACTTT
>TRBD1|TRBV29-1|TRBJ1-1|-
CSVRRDSLETEAFF
TGCAGCGTCCGCCGGGACAGCTTGGAGACTGAAGCTTTCTTT
>-|TRBV29-1|TRBJ1-2|-
CSVKSGGDGYTF
TGCAGCGTAAAGAGTGGGGGGGATGGCTACACCTTC
>TRBD1|TRBV18|TRBJ1-5|-
CASSSGQGGQPQHF
TGTGCCAGCTCATCGGGACAGGGGGGTCAGCCCCAGCATTTT
>-|TRBV28|TRBJ2-4|-
CASSSPRGRIYF
TGTGCCAGCAGTTCCCCTAGAGGCAGGATTTACTTC
>-|TRBV5-5|TRBJ1-1|-
CASSQHTGYTEAFF
TGTGCCAGCAGCCAACATACAGGATACACTGAAGCTTTCTTT
>-|TRBV28|TRBJ2-3|-
CASSLIPLDTQYF
TGTGCCAGCAGTTTAATCCCACTCGATACGCAGTATTTT
>-|TRBV5-1|TRBJ2-2|-
CASSLNTGELFF
TGCGCCAGCAGCCTTAACACCGGGGAGCTGTTTTTT
>-|TRBV2|TRBJ2-7|-
CASTWASVDEQYF
TGTGCCAGCACCTGGGCCTCGGTGGACGAGCAGTACTTC
>-|TRBV6-1|TRBJ2-2|few
CASSVLGATGTGELFF
TGTGCCAGCAGTGTCCTGGGGGCGACGGGCACCGGGGAGCTGTTTTTT
>TRBD1|TRBV28|TRBJ2-7|once
CASSLTGAPYEQYF
TGTGCCAGCAGTTTGACAGGGGCCCCTTACGAGCAGTACTTC
>TRBD1|TRBV27|TRBJ2-2|-
CASSRQTGLNTGELFF
TGTGCCAGCAGTAGGCAGACAGGGCTGAACACCGGGGAGCTGTTTTTT
>-|TRBV19|TRBJ2-3|-
CASSRTGTDTQYF
TGTGCCAGTAGTCGTACAGGCACAGATACGCAGTATTTT
>-|TRBV29-1|TRBJ2-4|-
CSVVTGVGTNIQYF
TGCAGCGTTGTTACAGGTGTTGGAACCAACATTCAGTACTTC
>TRBD1|TRBV6-4|TRBJ2-5|-
CASSEDRAGETQYF
TGTGCCAGCAGTGAGGACAGGGCGGGGGAGACCCAGTACTTC
>-|TRBV29-1|TRBJ2-2|-
CSVGNRVTGELFF
TGCAGCGTTGGGAACAGGGTTACCGGGGAGCTGTTTTTT
>TRBD1|TRBV23-1|TRBJ2-3|-
CARQGGTGEDTQYF
TGCGCCAGGCAGGGCGGGACAGGGGAGGATACGCAGTATTTT
>-|TRBV30|TRBJ2-7|few
CAGSGVMLGEQYF
TGTGCCGGTAGCGGTGTCATGTTGGGGGAGCAGTACTTC
>TRBD1|TRBV5-1|TRBJ2-2|once
CASSASGTGSGELFF
TGCGCCAGCAGCGCGTCCGGGACAGGGTCCGGGGAGCTGTTTTTT
>-|TRBV5-5|TRBJ2-3|-
CASSFERPRDTQYF
TGTGCCAGCAGCTTCGAGCGCCCACGGGATACGCAGTATTTT
>-|TRBV29-1|TRBJ1-1|-
CSVDGIGAEAFF
TGCAGCGTTGACGGGATCGGGGCTGAAGCTTTCTTT
>-|TRBV6-1|TRBJ2-7|-
CASSEFQGGGQYF
TGTGCCAGCAGTGAATTTCAGGGAGGGGGGCAGTACTTC
>-|TRBV5-1|TRBJ1-1|-
CASSLEGENTEAFF
TGCGCCAGCAGCTTGGAAGGGGAGAACACTGAAGCTTTCTTT
>-|TRBV7-8|TRBJ2-7|-
CASSLRTPPPRTTLYYEQYF
TGTGCCAGCAGCTTACGGACCCCACCGCCCAGGACAACCCTATACTACGAGCAGTACTTC
>-|TRBV7-9|TRBJ2-1|-
CASSIRQEAYNEQFF
TGTGCCAGCAGCATCCGACAGGAGGCCTACAATGAGCAGTTCTTC
>TRBD1|TRBV7-6|TRBJ1-3|-
CASSQTGGSGNTIYF
TGTGCCAGCAGCCAAACAGGGGGCTCTGGAAACACCATATATTTT
>TRBD2|TRBV27|TRBJ2-1|-
CASRRTSGSLKSSYNEQFF
TGTGCCAGCAGAAGGACTAGCGGGAGCCTTAAGAGCTCCTACAATGAGCAGTTCTTC
>-|TRBV19|TRBJ2-3|-
CASRIADTQYF
TGTGCCAGTAGGATTGCAGATACGCAGTATTTT
>-|TRBV2|TRBJ1-4|once
CASSGRDATNEKLFF
TGTGCCAGCAGTGGGAGGGATGCAACTAATGAAAAACTGTTTTTT
>-|TRBV19|TRBJ2-7|-
CASSLRDRLYEQYF
TGTGCCAGTAGTCTCCGGGACCGACTCTACGAGCAGTACTTC
>TRBD2|TRBV5-1|TRBJ2-7|-
CASSPTSGSYEQYF
TGCGCCAGCAGCCCGACTAGCGGTTCCTACGAGCAGTACTTC
>TRBD2|TRBV19|TRBJ2-7|-
CASSVASGSYEQYF
TGTGCCAGTAGTGTGGCTAGCGGATCCTACGAGCAGTACTTC
>-|TRBV10-3|TRBJ2-5|-
CAISDPGLKTQYF
TGTGCCATCAGTGATCCGGGTCTGAAGACCCAGTACTTC
>-|TRBV5-5|TRBJ2-7|-
CASSSQAYPFGEQYF
TGTGCCAGCAGCTCACAGGCTTATCCTTTCGGCGAGCAGTACTTC
>-|TRBV11-1|TRBJ2-5|-
CASSPDRALETQYF
TGTGCCAGCAGCCCGGACCGTGCCCTTGAGACCCAGTACTTC
>TRBD1|TRBV27|TRBJ2-3|-
CASSPGQGGRRDTQYF
TGTGCCAGCAGTCCCGGACAGGGAGGTAGACGGGATACGCAGTATTTT
>TRBD2|TRBV19|TRBJ2-1|-
CASSRLALSSYNEQFF
TGTGCCAGTAGTCGACTAGCGTTGAGCTCCTACAATGAGCAGTTCTTC
>TRBD2|TRBV29-1|TRBJ2-1|-
CSVEVPTSGRYGDEQFF
TGCAGCGTTGAAGTCCCCACTAGCGGGAGATATGGGGATGAGCAGTTCTTC
>-|TRBV6-1|TRBJ2-7|-
CASSRTLVYEQYF
TGTGCCAGCAGCCGGACGTTGGTGTACGAGCAGTACTTC
>TRBD2|TRBV5-5|TRBJ2-3|-
CASSLASSGRADTQYF
TGTGCCAGCAGCTTGGCTTCTAGCGGGAGGGCAGATACGCAGTATTTT
>-|TRBV5-4|TRBJ2-3|-
CASSLDWGRGDTQYF
TGTGCCAGCAGCTTGGACTGGGGCAGGGGAGATACGCAGTATTTT
>-|TRBV25-1|TRBJ2-3|-
CASSPGGSRPDTQYF
TGTGCCAGCAGTCCGGGGGGCTCCCGCCCAGATACGCAGTATTTT
>TRBD2|TRBV29-1|TRBJ2-7|-
CSVTGTSGSIHEQYF
TGCAGCGTTACCGGGACTAGCGGGAGTATCCACGAGCAGTACTTC
>-|TRBV2|TRBJ2-2|-
CASSLPAGELFF
TGTGCCAGCAGTTTACCGGCCGGGGAGCTGTTTTTT
>-|TRBV6-5|TRBJ1-1|-
CASSSDYGEAFF
TGTGCCAGCAGTTCCGACTATGGTGAAGCTTTCTTT
>-|TRBV6-1|TRBJ2-3|-
CASSDLTGTDTQYF
TGTGCCAGCAGTGATTTGACGGGCACAGATACGCAGTATTTT
>-|TRBV19|TRBJ2-1|few
CASSPPEWNEQFF
TGTGCCAGTAGTCCACCCGAGTGGAATGAGCAGTTCTTC